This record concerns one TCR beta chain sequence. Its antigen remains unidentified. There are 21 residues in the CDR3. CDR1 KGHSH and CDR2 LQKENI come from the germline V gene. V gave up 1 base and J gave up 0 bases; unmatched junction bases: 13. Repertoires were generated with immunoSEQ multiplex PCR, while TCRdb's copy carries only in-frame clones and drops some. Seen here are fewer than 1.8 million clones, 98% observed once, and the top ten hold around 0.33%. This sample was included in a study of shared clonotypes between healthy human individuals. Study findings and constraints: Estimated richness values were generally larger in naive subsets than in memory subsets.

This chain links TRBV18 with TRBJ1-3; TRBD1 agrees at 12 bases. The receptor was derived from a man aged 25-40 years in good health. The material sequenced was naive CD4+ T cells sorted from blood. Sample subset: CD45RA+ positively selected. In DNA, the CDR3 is TGTGCCAGCTCACCACTTGCCCCGGGACAGGGGGCGACCTCCTCTGGAAACACCATATATTTT. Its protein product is CASSPLAPGQGATSSGNTIYF.